The 8 T cell receptor beta chains given below trace back to one sample, sequenced in a study of identical twins. One entry per CDR3 protein results from TCRdb running MiXCR on the 5' RACE reads. The sample has roughly 570,000 distinct CDR3 sequences; approximately 9.6% are singletons. This sample also belongs to another study, concerning yellow fever vaccine responses in identical twins.

Sequences were obtained from PBMCs. These receptor sequences come from a woman younger than 35 in good health.

In this sample, this clonotype turned up many times. The gene calls are TRBV4-2 and TRBJ2-3; no firm D call. V shed 2 bases and J shed 11 bases, with 17 bases lying between them. The CDR3 totals 14 residues. Germline loops: CDR1 LGHNA, CDR2 YNFKEQ. In DNA form, the CDR3 reads TGTGCCAGCAGCCAACTTCTACATGGCGAAGAGCAGTATTTT. Translation gives CASSQLLHGEEQYF.

This clonotype was recorded at least ten times. The chain couples TRBV29-1 to TRBJ2-3, with TRBD2 matching 10 bases. The germline CDR1 and CDR2 sequences are SQVTM and ANQGSEA. V gave up 4 bases and J gave up 4 bases; unmatched junction bases: 5. This CDR3 has 14 residues. Here the CDR3 reads CSVASGRGSDTQYF. CDR3 coding DNA: TGCAGCGTTGCTAGCGGGAGAGGGTCAGATACGCAGTATTTT.

This clonotype was found a few times. The chain recombines TRBV7-8 with TRBJ2-4, with D perhaps matching TRBD2 (6 bases). The CDR3 consists of 16 residues. Germline-derived CDR1 and CDR2 are SGHVS and FQNEAQ. Trimming took 5 bases from V and 0 from J, leaving 14 bases between them. For the CDR3, the DNA is TGTGCCAGCAGCGCAAGGAGGGAACTAGCCAAAAACATTCAGTACTTC. Translated: CASSARRELAKNIQYF.

This clonotype was found a few times. This chain joins TRBV12-3 or TRBV12-4 and TRBJ1-2; D unresolved. Trimming took off 5 bases at V and 9 bases at J, with 13 bases between the two ends. The CDR3 is 12 residues long. DNA of the CDR3: TGTGCCAGCAGTCCATCTTTAGATCGCTACACCTTC. Translated, it gives CASSPSLDRYTF.

This clonotype was counted at least ten times. This rearrangement joins TRBV5-1 to TRBJ1-6; D gene ambiguous. CDR3 length equals 14 residues. Germline V CDR1 and CDR2: SGHRS, YFSETQ. The V gene lost 0 bases and the J gene lost 9 bases, with 10 bases spanning the gap. CDR3 nucleotide sequence: TGCGCCAGCAGCTTGGACGGACCGAGTTCACCCCTCCACTTT. Its protein is CASSLDGPSSPLHF.

V is TRBV5-5 and J is TRBJ2-7; D gene unclear. V was shortened by 1 base and J by 4 bases, with 9 bases between the two germline ends. The CDR3 has 13 residues. Germline CDR1 reads SGHKS; CDR2 reads YYEKEE (reference sequence). The CDR3 coding sequence is TGTGCCAGCAGCTTGCAGCCAAAATACGAGCAGTACTTC. Its protein is CASSLQPKYEQYF.

This clonotype was seen at least ten times. The V call is TRBV29-1, the J call TRBJ2-1; weak D call: TRBD2 (5 bases). CDR1 is SQVTM, CDR2 ANQGSEA, per germline. The CDR3 is 13 amino acids. V shed 2 bases and J shed 3 bases, with 8 bases lying between them. As DNA, the CDR3 is TGCAGCGTTGAACGTCGGGACTACAATGAGCAGTTCTTC. This gives the protein CSVERRDYNEQFF.

This rearrangement joins TRBV15 to TRBJ1-2, with TRBD1 matching over 7 bases. This CDR3 is built from 17 residues. Losses at the gene ends were 5 bases for V and 1 base for J; bases not matched to a gene: 13. CDR1 and CDR2 (germline): LNHNV, YYDKDF (reference sequence). The CDR3 DNA sequence: TGTGCCACCAGCTCCCCGGACAGGATTAAACTTAACTATGGCTACACCTTC. This sequence encodes CATSSPDRIKLNYGYTF.